The 13 T cell receptor beta chains below were found in one sample sequenced in a study of Graves' ophthalmopathy and Graves' hyperthyroidism. Amplified TCR beta CDR3 regions were obtained using RNA transcripts as template. First-round RT-PCR relied on HTBI primers, and a second-round multiplex PCR came next. TCRdb recomputed calls from the multiplex PCR reads with MiXCR, one row per CDR3 protein. Among roughly 350,000 distinct CDR3 sequences listed, about 15% were seen once. The sample consisted of peripheral blood. All receptors derive from an adult woman with stable Graves' hyperthyroidism.

The sample holds a few counts of this clonotype. The rearrangement uses TRBV7-3 and TRBJ1-1, with D hard to call. Germline V lookup: CDR1 SGHTA, CDR2 FQGTGA. The CDR3 covers 14 residues. The germline V and J ends were trimmed by 2 bases and 1 base, with 8 bases remaining between them. CDR3 DNA: TGTGCCAGCAGCTTATATAAGGGGAACACTGAAGCTTTCTTT. Its protein is CASSLYKGNTEAFF.

This clonotype came up a few times. This rearrangement joins TRBV11-2 to TRBJ2-3; 13 positions agree with TRBD2. Trimming cost V 3 bases and J 5 bases; bases outside gene matches: 2. Germline V gene data show CDR1 as SGHAT and CDR2 as FQNNGV. The CDR3 has 15 residues. CDR3 coding DNA: TGTGCCAGCAGCTTGGGACTAGCGGGAAAAGATACGCAGTATTTT. Amino acids: CASSLGLAGKDTQYF.

In this sample, this clonotype turned up many times. This chain links TRBV15 with TRBJ1-5; no clear D. Germline V gene sequence: CDR1 LNHNV, CDR2 YYDKDF (reference sequence). CDR3 length equals 15 residues. V lost 3 bases and J 1 base, leaving 10 bases between the germline ends. CDR3 in amino acids: CATSSTRGSNQPQHF. The CDR3 DNA reads as TGTGCCACCAGCAGCACCCGTGGGAGCAATCAGCCCCAGCATTTT.

The sample holds many counts of this clonotype. This chain connects TRBV20-1 to TRBJ2-7; D gene uncertain. The CDR3 length is 12 residues. Germline V gene data show CDR1 as DFQATT and CDR2 as SNEGSKA (reference sequence). V was clipped by 3 bases and J by 4 bases, with 10 bases between them. The DNA of the CDR3 is TGCAGTGCTAGCCGCCCCCTGTACGAGCAGTACTTC. This codes for CSASRPLYEQYF.

In its sample, this clonotype was seen many times. The V gene is TRBV2, the J gene TRBJ1-5; 9 nucleotides agree with TRBD1. V was pared by 2 bases and J by 4 bases, with 9 bases of the junction left unmatched. The CDR3 spans 17 residues. Germline lookup yields CDR1 SNHLY and CDR2 FYNNEI. In DNA form, the CDR3 reads TGTGCCAGCAGTGAAACCCCGGGACAGGGATCGAATCAGCCCCAGCATTTT. Residues: CASSETPGQGSNQPQHF. The variable domain in full, completed from reference TRBV2 and TRBJ1-5, reads EPEVTQTPSHQVTQMGQEVILRCVPISNHLYFYWYRQILGQKVEFLVSFYNNEISEKSEIFDDQFSVERPDGSNFTLKIRSTKLEDSAMYFCASSETPGQGSNQPQHFGDGTRLSIL.

The CDR3 protein is CASRVTSGIDYEQYF. CDR3 nucleotides: TGTGCCAGCAGAGTTACTAGCGGGATTGACTACGAGCAGTACTTC. The gene calls are TRBV12-3 or TRBV12-4 and TRBJ2-7; TRBD2 agrees at 10 bases. V trimming: 6 bases; J trimming: 3 bases; junction bases outside the gene matches: 8. The CDR3 totals 15 residues.

This clonotype was seen at least ten times. This chain joins TRBV6-5 and TRBJ1-3; the D is unclear. The CDR3 is 14 amino acids. Trimming took off 6 bases at V and 0 bases at J, with 9 bases between the two ends. CDR1 and CDR2 (germline): MNHEY, SVGAGI. The CDR3 reads CASRRTSSGNTIYF. CDR3 DNA sequence: TGTGCCAGCAGAAGGACGAGCTCTGGAAACACCATATATTTT.

The J gene is TRBJ2-3, the V gene TRBV7-6, with 9 bases that match TRBD2. Germline V lookup: CDR1 SGHVS, CDR2 FNYEAQ. This CDR3 contains 17 residues. The V segment lost 4 bases and the J segment 2 bases; nucleotides outside the gene matches: 10. This chain's CDR3 is CASSSVGSGGNTDTQYF. The CDR3 nucleotides read TGTGCCAGCAGCTCCGTGGGTAGCGGGGGTAACACAGATACGCAGTATTTT.

This clonotype turned up a few times. A clone one base away is much larger, so this may be a read error. The chain has TRBV30 and TRBJ1-1; D perhaps matches TRBD1 (6 bases). The CDR3 covers 15 residues. Germline loops: CDR1 GTSNPN, CDR2 SVGIG (reference sequence). The CDR3 DNA reads as TGTGCCTGGAGTGTACTAAAGATGGGACACCCTGAAGCTTGCTTT. Translation: CAWSVLKMGHPEACF.

This clonotype was counted many times. The chain uses TRBV25-1 and TRBJ1-5; possible D gene TRBD1, 5 bases. The germline V and J ends were trimmed by 4 bases and 7 bases, with 8 bases remaining between them. CDR1 MGHDK and CDR2 SYGVNS come from the germline V gene. This CDR3 comprises 12 residues. The CDR3 spells CASSARGQPQHF. The DNA for the CDR3 is TGTGCCAGCAGTGCCCGGGGGCAGCCCCAGCATTTT.

This clonotype has a count of ten or more. The genes are TRBV7-6 and TRBJ2-2; a possible D gene is TRBD1 (7 bases). Germline values: CDR1 SGHVS, CDR2 FNYEAQ. The CDR3 spans 16 residues. V lost 4 bases and J lost 2, with 14 bases in between. CDR3 coding DNA: TGTGCCAGCAGCTCCACGACAGGGACTAACACCGGGGAGCTGTTTTTT. Its protein is CASSSTTGTNTGELFF.

Ten or more counts support this clonotype. The chain combines TRBV10-3 with TRBJ1-2; D gene unclear. The V gene's germline CDR1 is ENHRY and CDR2 SYGVKD. The CDR3 is 16 amino acids. V lost 0 bases to trimming and J lost 2 bases, with 13 bases between them. The CDR3, as DNA: TGTGCCATCAGTGAGTCCCACACTAGAGGAAACTATGGCTACACCTTC. Translated, it gives CAISESHTRGNYGYTF.

This clonotype was seen many times. The chain employs TRBV6-2 or TRBV6-3 and TRBJ2-2; the D gene is possibly TRBD2 (6 bases). The germline gives CDR1 MNHEY, CDR2 SVGEGT. This CDR3 contains 17 residues. Deletions cut 3 bases from V and 2 bases from J, with 16 bases between. Here the CDR3 reads CASSYPPGRVNTGELFF. The CDR3 bases are TGTGCCAGCAGTTATCCCCCCGGGAGAGTAAACACCGGGGAGCTGTTTTTT.